Shown below are 13 T cell receptor beta chains from a single sample sequenced in a study of T-cell reconstitution after alpha-beta-depleted transplantation in children listed by TCRdb under 2016. The library was prepared using PCR. Instrument on record: Illumina HiSeq 2500. TCR libraries were prepared with molecular barcoding, using unique molecular identifiers to normalize TCRbeta repertoire quantification. TCRdb reprocessed the public reads (quality trimming at Q25 with fastp, clone calling with MiXCR) and kept in-frame beta chains. A single entry per CDR3 protein holds the most common genes and DNA from its merged rows. Recorded for this sample are about 540,000 distinct CDR3 sequences; approximately 20% of them occurred a single time. Around 3.3% of the sample goes to the ten largest clones. Sequences were derived from PBMCs from the stem cell graft donor, sampled from the stem cell graft. These receptor sequences come from a human donor who donated a stem cell graft to a child with acute lymphoblastic leukemia.

This clonotype occurred a few times. This rearrangement joins TRBV7-9 to TRBJ2-3; 7 positions match TRBD1. The CDR3 length is 15 residues. V lost 1 base to trimming and J lost 1 base; unmatched junction nucleotides: 2. CDR1 and CDR2 (germline): SEHNR, FQNEAQ (reference sequence). The CDR3 loop is CASSLGGGRTDTQYF. The CDR3 DNA reads TGTGCCAGCAGCTTAGGAGGGGGCCGCACAGATACGCAGTATTTT. Filled out from reference TRBV7-9 and TRBJ2-3, the complete variable domain reads DTGVSQNPRHKITKRGQNVTFRCDPISEHNRLYWYRQTLGQGPEFLTYFQNEAQLEKSRLLSDRFSAERPKGSFSTLEIQRTEQGDSAMYLCASSLGGGRTDTQYFGPGTRLTVL.

The CDR3 sequence: CSARAARRNTGELFF. Here the CDR3 DNA reads TGCAGTGCTAGAGCGGCTAGGCGGAACACCGGGGAGCTGTTTTTT. The rearrangement joins TRBV20-1 to TRBJ2-2, with D unclear. The CDR3 totals 15 residues. Germline CDR1 DFQATT, CDR2 SNEGSKA (reference sequence). The V end was cut by 1 base, the J end by 1 base, with 10 bases between.

The V gene is TRBV7-9, the J gene TRBJ2-5, with D uncertain. V lost 5 bases and J 1 base, leaving 17 bases between the germline ends. The CDR3 contains 16 residues. CDR1 SEHNR and CDR2 FQNEAQ come from the germline V gene (reference sequence). CDR3 in amino acids: CASSPKTFEVQETQYF. The CDR3 bases are TGTGCCAGCAGCCCGAAAACCTTCGAGGTCCAAGAGACCCAGTACTTC.

This clonotype has only a few counts. The chain links TRBV11-2 to TRBJ2-5; possibly TRBD2 for D (5 bases). Per the germline V gene, CDR1 is SGHAT and CDR2 is FQNNGV. Trimming left V 2 bases short and J 2 bases short, with 15 bases between. CDR3 length equals 16 residues. CDR3 residues: CASSLITARGQETQYF. The CDR3 region has the DNA TGTGCCAGCAGCTTAATTACGGCTAGAGGGCAAGAGACCCAGTACTTC.

This clonotype was seen only a few times. The chain combines TRBV20-1 with TRBJ1-5; D remains ambiguous. CDR3 length: 14 amino acids. The V end lost 3 bases, the J end lost 4 bases, and 13 bases lay between the germline ends. CDR1 is DFQATT, CDR2 SNEGSKA, per germline (reference sequence). CDR3 region: CSARRAGINQPQHF. The CDR3 DNA is TGCAGTGCTAGGCGGGCAGGAATAAATCAGCCCCAGCATTTT.

The chain joins TRBV4-1 to TRBJ2-7, with D hard to call. This CDR3 contains 16 residues. Germline loops: CDR1 MGHRA, CDR2 YSYEKL. The V end was cut by 4 bases, the J end by 0 bases, with 16 bases between. As DNA, the CDR3 is TGCGCCAGCAGCCTTAATGAGGCTGTTAGCTCCTACGAGCAGTACTTC. Translation: CASSLNEAVSSYEQYF.

This chain connects TRBV11-2 to TRBJ2-2; 9 bases fit TRBD1. The trim removed 8 bases at V and 4 bases at J, leaving 5 bases unmatched. The germline gives CDR1 SGHAT, CDR2 FQNNGV. This CDR3 comprises 14 residues. This CDR3 is CASEGQGGTGELFF. CDR3 nucleotide sequence: TGTGCCAGCGAGGGACAGGGTGGCACCGGGGAGCTGTTTTTT.

This clonotype was seen a handful of times. V is TRBV4-1 and J is TRBJ1-2; D is perhaps TRBD1 (5 bases). Trimming cost V 4 bases and J 1 base, with 22 bases left between them. The CDR3 is made up of 18 amino acids. Germline CDR1 MGHRA, CDR2 YSYEKL. This CDR3 reads CASSPSETADIYNYGYTF. The CDR3 DNA sequence: TGCGCCAGCAGCCCGTCGGAGACAGCGGATATTTATAACTATGGCTACACCTTC.

The chain is built from TRBV7-8 and TRBJ2-1, with D tentatively TRBD1 (5 bases). V gave up 5 bases and J gave up 0 bases, with 11 bases separating them. The CDR3 has 15 residues. The germline V gene encodes CDR1 SGHVS and CDR2 FQNEAQ. CDR3 amino acids: CASSPSRASYNEQFF. The CDR3 nucleotides are TGTGCCAGCAGCCCCAGCAGGGCCTCCTACAATGAGCAGTTCTTC. Together with reference TRBV7-8 and TRBJ2-1, the CDR3 gives the full variable domain: GAGVSQSPRYKVAKRGQDVALRCDPISGHVSLFWYQQALGQGPEFLTYFQNEAQLDKSGLPSDRFFAERPEGSVSTLKIQRTQQEDSAVYLCASSPSRASYNEQFFGPGTRLTVL.

This clonotype was detected a few times. The chain recombines TRBV7-2 with TRBJ2-1; D is uncertain. This CDR3 has 14 residues. Trimming pared 1 base from V and 4 bases from J, leaving 8 bases between. Germline CDR1 is SGHTA and CDR2 is FQGNSA. The CDR3 region has the DNA TGTGCCAGCAGCTTAGGTCCCGAGTACAATGAGCAGTTCTTC. It yields the protein CASSLGPEYNEQFF.

CDR3 protein: CASSLASRDLTDTQYF. In DNA form, the CDR3 reads TGCGCCAGCAGCTTGGCGAGCCGGGATCTGACAGATACGCAGTATTTT. J is TRBJ2-3 and V is TRBV5-1; the D gene is possibly TRBD2 (5 bases). The CDR3 is 16 amino acids. V lost 0 bases and J lost 3, with 14 bases in between. Germline loops: CDR1 SGHRS, CDR2 YFSETQ.

The chain links TRBV29-1 to TRBJ2-1; D is ambiguous. Trimming cost V 5 bases and J 1 base, with 3 bases left between them. The CDR3 has 11 residues. Germline values: CDR1 SQVTM, CDR2 ANQGSEA. CDR3 sequence: CSVLSYNEQFF. The CDR3 nucleotides read TGCAGCGTTTTGTCCTACAATGAGCAGTTCTTC.

V and J are TRBV24-1 and TRBJ1-5, with D maybe TRBD1 (6 bases). Germline CDR1 and CDR2: KGHDR and SFDVKD. This CDR3 is built from 16 residues. Trimming removed 4 bases from V and 9 bases from J, with 21 bases in between. As DNA, the CDR3 is TGTGCCACCAGTGACCCACTCCGGGGGGCGGCGGGGCCCCAGCATTTT. Protein product: CATSDPLRGAAGPQHF.